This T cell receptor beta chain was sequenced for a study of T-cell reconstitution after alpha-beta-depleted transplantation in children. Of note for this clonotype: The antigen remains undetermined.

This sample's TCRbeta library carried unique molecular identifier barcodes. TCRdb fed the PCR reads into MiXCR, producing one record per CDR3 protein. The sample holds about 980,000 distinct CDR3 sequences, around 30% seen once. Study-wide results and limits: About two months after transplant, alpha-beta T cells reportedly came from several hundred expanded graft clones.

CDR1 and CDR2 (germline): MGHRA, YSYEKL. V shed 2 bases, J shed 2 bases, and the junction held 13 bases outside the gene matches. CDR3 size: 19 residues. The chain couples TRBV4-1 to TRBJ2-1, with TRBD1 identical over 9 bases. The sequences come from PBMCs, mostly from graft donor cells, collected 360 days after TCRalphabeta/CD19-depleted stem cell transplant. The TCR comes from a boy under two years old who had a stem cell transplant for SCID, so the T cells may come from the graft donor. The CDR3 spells CASSQFYPDRDRAYNEQFF. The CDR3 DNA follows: TGCGCCAGCAGCCAATTTTACCCGGACCGGGACAGGGCCTACAATGAGCAGTTCTTC.